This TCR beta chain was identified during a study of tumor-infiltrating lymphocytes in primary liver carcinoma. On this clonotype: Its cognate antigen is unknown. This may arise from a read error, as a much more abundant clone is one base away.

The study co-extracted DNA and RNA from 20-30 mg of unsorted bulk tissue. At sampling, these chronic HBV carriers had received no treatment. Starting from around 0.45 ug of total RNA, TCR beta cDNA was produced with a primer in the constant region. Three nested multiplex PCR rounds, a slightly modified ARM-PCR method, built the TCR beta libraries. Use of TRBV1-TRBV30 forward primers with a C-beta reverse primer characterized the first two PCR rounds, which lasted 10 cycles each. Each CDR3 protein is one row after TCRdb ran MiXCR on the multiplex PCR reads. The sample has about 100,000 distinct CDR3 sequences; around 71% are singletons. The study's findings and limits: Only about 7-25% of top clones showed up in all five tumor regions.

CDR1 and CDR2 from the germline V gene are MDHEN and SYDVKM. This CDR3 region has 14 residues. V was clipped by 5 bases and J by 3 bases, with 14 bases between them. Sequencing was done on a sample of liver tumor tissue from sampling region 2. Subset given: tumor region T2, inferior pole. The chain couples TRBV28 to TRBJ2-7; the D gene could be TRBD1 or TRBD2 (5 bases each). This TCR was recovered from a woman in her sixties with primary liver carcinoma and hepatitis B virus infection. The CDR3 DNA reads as TGTGCCAGCAGTCTCCCGGGACGGGGCTACGAGCAGTACTTC. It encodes CASSLPGRGYEQYF.